The clone carrying this T cell receptor beta chain was picked up a small number of times. Its antigen is undetermined. At the DNA level, this CDR3 is encoded by other sequences in the same sample as well. The sample is drawn from a study of cytomegalovirus exposure and HLA in healthy donors. Findings and caveats of the study: The authors assumed roughly uniform sequencing depth across donors for presence/absence analyses. The study recorded 150 to 200 TCR beta chains that were cytomegalovirus-associated.

PCR primers comprised 60 Vbeta and 13 Jbeta primers. The repertoire was sequenced with immunoSEQ multiplex PCR; TCRdb's copy has only in-frame clones and lacks some. The table has 100,000 to 150,000 clones, around 72% seen once; the top ten hold 3% to 4%. This receptor was taken from a man between 25 and 39 years old in good health and CMV-seronegative. Specimen: PBMCs.

The CDR3 DNA reads as TGTGCCAGCAGCCCGGACAGGGGTAATCAGCCCCAGCATTTT. It codes for CASSPDRGNQPQHF. The chain joins TRBV7-2 to TRBJ1-5, with 9 nucleotides matching TRBD1. Germline V gene lookup returns CDR1 SGHTA and CDR2 FQGNSA. Losses at the gene ends were 5 bases for V and 4 bases for J; bases not matched to a gene: 3. This CDR3 is 14 amino acids long.